This TCR beta chain was captured in a study of cytomegalovirus exposure and HLA in healthy donors. The CDR3 loop spans 17 amino acids. The germline V gene encodes CDR1 SGHTA and CDR2 FQGTGA. The V and J ends lost 5 bases and 9 bases, in that order; junction bases with no gene match: 17. Findings and caveats of the study: For most TCR sequences rarity was the rule, although some public TCRs occurred in many donors.

Notes on this clone: Its antigen is unidentified.

13 Jbeta primers and 60 Vbeta primers were used for the PCR. Measured with immunoSEQ multiplex PCR; TCRdb has only the in-frame clones, and not every one. The sample shows some 160,000 clones, 65% to 90% of them seen only once. The TCR originated in a woman between 18 and 30 years old in good health and CMV-seronegative. Sequenced material: PBMCs. This sequence joins TRBV7-3 and TRBJ2-1, with TRBD2 matching 9 bases. For the CDR3, the DNA is TGTGCCAGCAGCCCCAGACCCGGCCTCGCGGGAGGGGTTGAGCAGTTCTTC. It yields the protein CASSPRPGLAGGVEQFF.